This TCR beta chain was profiled in a study of T cell responses to AZD1222 COVID-19 vaccine. General study findings and limits: Rises in breadth and depth of Spike-specific TCRs came after two AZD1222 doses. Close to half of spike-specific TCRs reportedly recognize unmutated variant regions. A mostly white British donor set with more females was recruited, and clonal diversity was possibly underestimated. The study identified only five to seven AZD1222 recipients as seropositive at baseline.

The CDR3 totals 14 residues. With V trimmed by 8 bases and J by 8 bases, 11 bases remained unmatched. Germline-derived CDR1 and CDR2 are LNHDA and SQIVND (reference sequence). Concerning this clone: Antigen: not known.

Only in-frame clones appear in the TCRdb table, and some are missing; sequencing was by immunoSEQ multiplex PCR. The profile shows around 120,000 clones, around 88% of them singletons. This clonotype was obtained from an adult in good health. Sequenced material: peripheral blood, taken on day 0 of AZD1222 vaccination. The genes are TRBV19 and TRBJ1-4; 7 bases line up with TRBD1. The CDR3 region is CASDKRGLGEKLFF. The CDR3 region has the DNA TGTGCCAGTGACAAGAGGGGGCTCGGCGAAAAACTGTTTTTT. Supplemented by reference TRBV19 and TRBJ1-4, the full variable domain reads DGGITQSPKYLFRKEGQNVTLSCEQNLNHDAMYWYRQDPGQGLRLIYYSQIVNDFQKGDIAEGYSVSREKKESFPLTVTSAQKNPTAFYLCASDKRGLGEKLFFGSGTQLSVL.